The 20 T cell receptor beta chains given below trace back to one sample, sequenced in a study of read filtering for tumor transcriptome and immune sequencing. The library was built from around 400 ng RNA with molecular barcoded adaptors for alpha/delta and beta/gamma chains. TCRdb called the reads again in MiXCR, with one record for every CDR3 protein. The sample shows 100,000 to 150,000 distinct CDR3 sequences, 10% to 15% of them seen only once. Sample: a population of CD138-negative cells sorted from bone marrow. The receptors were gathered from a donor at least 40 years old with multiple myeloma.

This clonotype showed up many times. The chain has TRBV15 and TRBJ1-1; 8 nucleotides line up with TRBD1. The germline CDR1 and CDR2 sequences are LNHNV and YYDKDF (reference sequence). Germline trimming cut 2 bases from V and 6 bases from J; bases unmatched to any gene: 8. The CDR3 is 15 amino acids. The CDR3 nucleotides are TGTGCCACCAGCAGAAATATACAGGGGGTCCCTGAAGCTTTCTTT. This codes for CATSRNIQGVPEAFF.

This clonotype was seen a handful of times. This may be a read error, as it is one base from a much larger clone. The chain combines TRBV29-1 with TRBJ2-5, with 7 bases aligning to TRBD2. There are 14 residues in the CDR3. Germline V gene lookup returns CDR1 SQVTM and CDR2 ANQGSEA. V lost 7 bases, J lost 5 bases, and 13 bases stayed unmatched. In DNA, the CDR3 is TGCAGCGCTGGGGAGGGAGGGAATCGGGAGACCCAGTACTTC. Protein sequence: CSAGEGGNRETQYF. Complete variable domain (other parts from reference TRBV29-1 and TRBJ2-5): SAVISQKPSRDICQRGTSLTIQCQVDSQVTMMFWYRQQPGQSLTLIATANQGSEATYESGFVIDKFPISRPNLTFSTLTVSNMSPEDSSIYLCSAGEGGNRETQYFGPGTRLLVL.

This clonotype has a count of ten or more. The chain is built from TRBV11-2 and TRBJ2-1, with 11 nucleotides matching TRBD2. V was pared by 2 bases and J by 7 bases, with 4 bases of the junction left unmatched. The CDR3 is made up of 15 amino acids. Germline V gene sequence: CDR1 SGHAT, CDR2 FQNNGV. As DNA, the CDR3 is TGTGCCAGCAGCTTAACTAGCGGGAGTTTTAATGAGCAGTTCTTC. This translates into CASSLTSGSFNEQFF.

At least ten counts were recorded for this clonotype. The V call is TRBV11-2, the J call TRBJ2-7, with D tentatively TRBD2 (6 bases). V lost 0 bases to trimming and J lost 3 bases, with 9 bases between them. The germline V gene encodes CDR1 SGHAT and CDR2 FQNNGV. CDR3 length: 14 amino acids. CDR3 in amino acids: CASSLDPSVYEQYF. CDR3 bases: TGTGCCAGCAGCTTAGACCCTAGCGTCTACGAGCAGTACTTC.

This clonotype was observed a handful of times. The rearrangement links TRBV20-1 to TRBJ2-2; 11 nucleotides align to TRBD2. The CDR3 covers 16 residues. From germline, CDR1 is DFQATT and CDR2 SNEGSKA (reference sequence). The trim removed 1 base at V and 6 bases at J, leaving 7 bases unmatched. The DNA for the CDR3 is TGCAGTGCTAGAGCCGCTACTAGCGGGAGTTCCGGGGAGCTGTTTTTT. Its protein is CSARAATSGSSGELFF.

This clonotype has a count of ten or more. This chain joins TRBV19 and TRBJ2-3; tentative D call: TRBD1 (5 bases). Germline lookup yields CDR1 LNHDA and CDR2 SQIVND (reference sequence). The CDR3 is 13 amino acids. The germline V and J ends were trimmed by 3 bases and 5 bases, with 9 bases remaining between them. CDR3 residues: CASSIEGEDTQYF. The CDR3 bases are TGTGCCAGTAGTATCGAAGGGGAAGATACGCAGTATTTT.

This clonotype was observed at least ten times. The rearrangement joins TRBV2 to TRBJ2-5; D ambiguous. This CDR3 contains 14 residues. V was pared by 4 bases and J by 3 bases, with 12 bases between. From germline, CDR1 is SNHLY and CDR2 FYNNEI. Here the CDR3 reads CASSVREFEETQYF. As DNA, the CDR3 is TGTGCCAGCAGTGTAAGGGAATTTGAAGAGACCCAGTACTTC.

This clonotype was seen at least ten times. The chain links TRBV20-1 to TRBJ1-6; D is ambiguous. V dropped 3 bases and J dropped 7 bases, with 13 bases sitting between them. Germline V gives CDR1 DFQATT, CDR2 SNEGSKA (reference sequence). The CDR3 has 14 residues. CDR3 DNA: TGCAGTGCTAGTTACAGCCAAACCAATTCACCCCTCCACTTT. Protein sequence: CSASYSQTNSPLHF.

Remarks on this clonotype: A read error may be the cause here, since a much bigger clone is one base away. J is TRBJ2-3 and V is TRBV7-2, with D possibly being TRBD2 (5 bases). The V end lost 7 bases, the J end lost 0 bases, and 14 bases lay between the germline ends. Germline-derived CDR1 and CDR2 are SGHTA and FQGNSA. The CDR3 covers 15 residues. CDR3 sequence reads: CASILRGTSTDTQYF. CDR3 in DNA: TGTGCCAGCATCCTCCGGGGTACTAGCACAGATACGCAGTATTTT.

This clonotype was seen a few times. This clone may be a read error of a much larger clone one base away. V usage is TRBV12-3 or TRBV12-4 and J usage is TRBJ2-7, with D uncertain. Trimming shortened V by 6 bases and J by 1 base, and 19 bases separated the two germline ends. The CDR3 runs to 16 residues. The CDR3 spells CASSYPRRTASYEQYF. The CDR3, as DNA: TGTGCCAGCAGCTATCCTAGGCGTACTGCGTCCTACGAGCAGTACTTC.

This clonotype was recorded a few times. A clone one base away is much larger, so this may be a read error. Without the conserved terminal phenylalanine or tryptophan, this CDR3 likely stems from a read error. The CDR3 is CASSFPSGSHDEQFL. In DNA form, the CDR3 reads TGTGCCAGCAGTTTCCCTAGCGGGAGTCACGATGAGCAGTTCCTC. The rearrangement links TRBV25-1 to TRBJ2-1, with TRBD2 matching 10 bases. The V segment lost 5 bases and the J segment 8 bases; nucleotides outside the gene matches: 9. The length of the CDR3 is 15 residues. Germline V lookup: CDR1 MGHDK, CDR2 SYGVNS.

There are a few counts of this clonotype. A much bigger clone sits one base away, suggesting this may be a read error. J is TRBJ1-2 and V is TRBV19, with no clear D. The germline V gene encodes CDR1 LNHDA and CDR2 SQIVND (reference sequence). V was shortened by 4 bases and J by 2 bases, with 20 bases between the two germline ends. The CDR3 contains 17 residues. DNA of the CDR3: TGTGCCAGTAGTACCGTTCCAGGAGGATCGGGCAACTATGGCTACACCTTC. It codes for CASSTVPGGSGNYGYTF.

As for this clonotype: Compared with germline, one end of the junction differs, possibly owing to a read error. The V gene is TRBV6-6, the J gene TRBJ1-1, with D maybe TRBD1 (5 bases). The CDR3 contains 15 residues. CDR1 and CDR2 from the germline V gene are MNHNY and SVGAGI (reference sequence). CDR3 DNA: TGTGTCAGCAGCCAAGGACGGGGGGGGAACACTGAAGCTTTCTTT. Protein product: CVSSQGRGGNTEAFF.

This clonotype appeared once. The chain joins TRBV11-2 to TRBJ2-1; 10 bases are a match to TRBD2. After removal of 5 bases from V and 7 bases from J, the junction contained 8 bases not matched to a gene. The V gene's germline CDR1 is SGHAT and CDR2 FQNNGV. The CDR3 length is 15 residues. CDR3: CASSATSGTGNEQFF. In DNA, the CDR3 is TGTGCCAGCAGCGCTACTAGCGGGACTGGGAATGAGCAGTTCTTC.

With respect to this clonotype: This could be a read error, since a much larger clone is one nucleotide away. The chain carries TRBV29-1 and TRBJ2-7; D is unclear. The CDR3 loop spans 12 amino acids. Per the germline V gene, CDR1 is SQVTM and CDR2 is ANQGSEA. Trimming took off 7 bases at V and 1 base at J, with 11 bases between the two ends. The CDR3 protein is CSAAERSYEQYF. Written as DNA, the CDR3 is TGCAGCGCTGCGGAAAGGTCCTACGAGCAGTACTTC.

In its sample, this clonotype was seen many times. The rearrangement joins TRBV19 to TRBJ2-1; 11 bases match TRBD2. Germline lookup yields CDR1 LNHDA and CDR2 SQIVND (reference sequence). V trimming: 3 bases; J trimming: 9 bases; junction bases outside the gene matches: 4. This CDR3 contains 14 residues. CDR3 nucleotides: TGTGCCAGTAGTATGCTAGCGGGAGGCGGTGAGCAGTTCTTC. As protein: CASSMLAGGGEQFF. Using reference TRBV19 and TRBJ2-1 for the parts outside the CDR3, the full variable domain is DGGITQSPKYLFRKEGQNVTLSCEQNLNHDAMYWYRQDPGQGLRLIYYSQIVNDFQKGDIAEGYSVSREKKESFPLTVTSAQKNPTAFYLCASSMLAGGGEQFFGPGTRLTVL.

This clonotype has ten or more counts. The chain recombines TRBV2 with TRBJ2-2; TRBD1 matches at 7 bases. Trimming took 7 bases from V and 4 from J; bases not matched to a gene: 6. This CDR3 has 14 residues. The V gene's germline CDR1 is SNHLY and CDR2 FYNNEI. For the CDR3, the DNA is TGTGCCAGCAAGATGACAGGGAGCACCGGGGAGCTGTTTTTT. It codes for CASKMTGSTGELFF.

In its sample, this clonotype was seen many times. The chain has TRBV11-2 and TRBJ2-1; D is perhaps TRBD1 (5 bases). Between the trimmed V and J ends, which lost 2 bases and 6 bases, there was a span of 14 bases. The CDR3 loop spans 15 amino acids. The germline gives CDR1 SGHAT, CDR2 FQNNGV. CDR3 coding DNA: TGTGCCAGCAGCTTAAACCCCTCAGGGTCCAATGAGCAGTTCTTC. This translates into CASSLNPSGSNEQFF.

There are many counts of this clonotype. CDR3 DNA sequence: TGCGCCAGCAGCCAAGTTTCCCTAAGTAGCAATCAGCCCCAGCATTTT. This translates into CASSQVSLSSNQPQHF. V is TRBV4-1 and J is TRBJ1-5; unclear D gene. The germline gives CDR1 MGHRA, CDR2 YSYEKL. V shed 1 base and J shed 0 bases, with 10 bases lying between them. This CDR3 has 16 amino acids.

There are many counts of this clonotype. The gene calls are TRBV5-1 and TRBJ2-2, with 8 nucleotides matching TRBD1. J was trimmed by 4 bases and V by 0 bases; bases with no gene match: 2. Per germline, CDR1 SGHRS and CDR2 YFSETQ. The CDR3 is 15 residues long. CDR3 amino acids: CASSLGQGSTGELFF. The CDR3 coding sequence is TGCGCCAGCAGCTTGGGACAGGGGAGCACCGGGGAGCTGTTTTTT.